The present entry profiles one TCR beta chain with its context. Its antigen remains unidentified. Trimming removed 8 bases from V and 3 bases from J, with 29 bases in between. This CDR3 contains 18 residues. Germline CDR1 reads MDHEN; CDR2 reads SYDVKM. Profiling relied on immunoSEQ multiplex PCR, and the TCRdb table lists in-frame clones only, not all of them. This sample has 35,000 or so clones, with 65% to 75% found just once. H&E slides confirmed each diagnosis, reviewed by two pathologists independently. Premalignant or tumor cells were enriched by macro-dissection after pathologic assessment. The sample is drawn from a study of immune evolution from preneoplasia to lung adenocarcinoma. Findings and limits, study-wide: From normal lung to invasive adenocarcinoma, top clone frequencies appeared to decrease.

This chain connects TRBV28 to TRBJ2-7; TRBD2 is a possible D gene (6 bases). The sample was FFPE invasive lung adenocarcinoma tissue. This clonotype originated in a person aged 55-75 years with lung adenocarcinoma. This CDR3 reads CASSTGSAGRSAVYEQYF. The CDR3 DNA follows: TGTGCCAGCTCAACCGGCTCCGCCGGGAGATCAGCCGTCTACGAGCAGTACTTC.